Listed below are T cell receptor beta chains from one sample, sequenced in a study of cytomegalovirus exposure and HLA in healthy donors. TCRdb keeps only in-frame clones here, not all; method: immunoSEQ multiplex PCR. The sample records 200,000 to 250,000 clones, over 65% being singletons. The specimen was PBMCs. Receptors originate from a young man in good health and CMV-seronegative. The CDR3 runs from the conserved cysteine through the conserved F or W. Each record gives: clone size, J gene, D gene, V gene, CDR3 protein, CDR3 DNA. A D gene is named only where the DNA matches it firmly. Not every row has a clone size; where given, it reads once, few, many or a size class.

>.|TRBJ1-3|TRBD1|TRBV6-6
CASSLSSGGFGNTIYF
TGTGCCAGCAGTCTATCCTCAGGGGGCTTTGGAAACACCATATATTTT
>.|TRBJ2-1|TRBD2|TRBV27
CASRTSGRVWGYNEQFF
TGTGCCAGCAGGACGAGCGGGAGGGTGTGGGGCTACAATGAGCAGTTCTTC
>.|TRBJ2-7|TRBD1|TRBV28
CASSFDVGGQGAYEQYF
TGTGCCAGCAGTTTTGACGTCGGGGGACAGGGGGCATACGAGCAGTACTTC
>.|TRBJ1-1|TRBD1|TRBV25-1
CASTGQLNTEAFF
TGTGCCAGCACGGGACAGCTGAACACTGAAGCTTTCTTT
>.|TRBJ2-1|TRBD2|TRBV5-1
CASSPGLVRNEQFF
TGCGCCAGCAGCCCGGGACTAGTACGCAATGAGCAGTTCTTC
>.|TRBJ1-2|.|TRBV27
CASSFGGLGYTF
TGTGCCAGCAGTTTTGGGGGCCTTGGCTACACCTTC
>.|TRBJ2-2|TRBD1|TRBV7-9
CASSSRDRGDTGELFF
TGTGCCAGCAGCTCCCGGGACAGGGGTGACACCGGGGAGCTGTTTTTT
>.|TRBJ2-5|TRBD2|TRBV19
CASMASGSVETQYF
TGTGCCAGTATGGCTAGCGGGAGTGTAGAGACCCAGTACTTC
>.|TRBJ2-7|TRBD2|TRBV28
CASSSYGGGHYEQYF
TGTGCCAGCAGTAGCTACGGGGGAGGGCATTACGAGCAGTACTTC
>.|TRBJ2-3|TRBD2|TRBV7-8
CASSPVGGRVFTDTQYF
TGTGCCAGCAGCCCCGTCGGCGGGAGGGTTTTTACAGATACGCAGTATTTT
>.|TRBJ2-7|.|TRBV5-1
CASTPPGDYEQYF
TGCGCCAGCACCCCGCCCGGGGACTACGAGCAGTACTTC
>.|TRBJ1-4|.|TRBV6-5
CASSFSGTTIGEKLFF
TGTGCCAGCAGTTTTTCCGGGACAACGATTGGTGAAAAACTGTTTTTT
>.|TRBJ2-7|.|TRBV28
CASSYGQPSYEQYF
TGTGCCAGTTCGTACGGACAGCCATCCTACGAGCAGTACTTC
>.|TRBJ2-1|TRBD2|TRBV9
CASSVGGGLAGVGNEQFF
TGTGCCAGCAGCGTAGGTGGGGGACTAGCGGGAGTTGGGAATGAGCAGTTCTTC
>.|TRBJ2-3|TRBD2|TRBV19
CASSGLAGTDTQYF
TGTGCCAGTTCTGGGCTAGCGGGAACAGATACGCAGTATTTT
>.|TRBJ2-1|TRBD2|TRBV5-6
CASSSQIGTSIYNEQFF
TGTGCCAGCAGCTCACAAATCGGGACTAGCATATACAATGAGCAGTTCTTC
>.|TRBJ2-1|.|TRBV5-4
CASSFTDYNEQFF
TGTGCCAGCAGCTTTACAGACTACAATGAGCAGTTCTTC
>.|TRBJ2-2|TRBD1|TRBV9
CASSAGTGGPGELFF
TGCGCCAGCAGCGCCGGGACAGGGGGCCCCGGGGAGCTGTTTTTT
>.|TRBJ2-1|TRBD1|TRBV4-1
CASSQGQGEFF
TGCGCCAGCAGCCAAGGACAGGGGGAGTTCTTC
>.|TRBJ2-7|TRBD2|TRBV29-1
CSVTSSPGTSSFRSSYEQYF
TGCAGCGTTACTTCATCGCCCGGGACTAGCAGCTTTAGGAGCTCCTACGAGCAGTACTTC
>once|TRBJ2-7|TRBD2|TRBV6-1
CASSESSMGLAGINEQYF
TGTGCCAGCAGTGAAAGCTCGATGGGACTAGCGGGAATCAACGAGCAGTACTTC
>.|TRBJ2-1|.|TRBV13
CASSFPRDNEQFF
TGTGCCAGCAGCTTCCCGAGGGACAATGAGCAGTTCTTC
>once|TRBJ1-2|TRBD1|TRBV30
CAWIHRGYPYGYTF
TGTGCCTGGATCCACAGGGGTTACCCTTATGGCTACACCTTC
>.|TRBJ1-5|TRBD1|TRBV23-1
CASSPDATGVSNQPQHF
TGCGCCAGCAGTCCCGACGCGACAGGGGTGAGCAATCAGCCCCAGCATTTT
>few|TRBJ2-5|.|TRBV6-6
CASSYGGLSQETQYF
TGTGCCAGCAGTTACGGCGGCCTCTCCCAAGAGACCCAGTACTTC
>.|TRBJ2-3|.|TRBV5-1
CASSLLSSMGTDTQYF
TGCGCCAGCAGCTTGTTATCTAGTATGGGCACAGATACGCAGTATTTT
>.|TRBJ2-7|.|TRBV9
CASSVASDSEQYF
TGTGCCAGCAGCGTAGCTAGTGACAGTGAGCAGTACTTC
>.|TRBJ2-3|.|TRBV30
CAWISGGPDTQYF
TGTGCCTGGATCTCGGGGGGCCCAGATACGCAGTATTTT
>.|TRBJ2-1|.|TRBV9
CASSVESVNEQFF
TGTGCCAGCAGCGTAGAGAGCGTTAATGAGCAGTTCTTC
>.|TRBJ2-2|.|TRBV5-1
CASRRSGVNTGELFF
TGCGCCAGCCGCCGGAGCGGAGTTAACACCGGGGAGCTGTTTTTT
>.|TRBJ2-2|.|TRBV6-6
CASRPHMNTGELFF
TGTGCCAGCAGGCCCCACATGAACACCGGGGAGCTGTTTTTT
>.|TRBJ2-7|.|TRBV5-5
CASSFLRNEQYF
TGTGCCAGCAGCTTTCTCAGGAACGAGCAGTACTTC
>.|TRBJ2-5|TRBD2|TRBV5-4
CASSLVAGGGETQYF
TGTGCCAGCAGCTTGGTCGCGGGAGGGGGGGAGACCCAGTACTTC
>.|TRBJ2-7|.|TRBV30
CAWSRNLAYEQYF
TGTGCCTGGAGTCGCAACCTAGCCTACGAGCAGTACTTC
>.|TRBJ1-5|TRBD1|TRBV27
CASSSFSGTGGNQPQHF
TGTGCCAGCAGTTCGTTCTCCGGGACAGGTGGCAATCAGCCCCAGCATTTT
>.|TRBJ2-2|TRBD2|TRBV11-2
CASRGGGKDTGELFF
TGTGCCAGCAGGGGGGGAGGGAAGGACACCGGGGAGCTGTTTTTT
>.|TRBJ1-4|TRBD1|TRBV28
CASGRMTGGSEKLFF
TGTGCCAGCGGCCGGATGACAGGGGGGAGTGAAAAACTGTTTTTT
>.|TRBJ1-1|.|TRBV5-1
CASSPRTDMNTEAFF
TGCGCCAGCAGCCCCCGGACGGACATGAACACTGAAGCTTTCTTT
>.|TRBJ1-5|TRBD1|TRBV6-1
CASSEWDRGQNQPQHF
TGTGCCAGCAGTGAATGGGACAGGGGCCAGAATCAGCCCCAGCATTTT
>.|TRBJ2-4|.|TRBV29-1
CSVDDRVKKNIQYF
TGCAGCGTTGATGACCGGGTCAAAAAAAACATTCAGTACTTC
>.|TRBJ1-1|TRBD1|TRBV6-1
CASFTGGALNTEAFF
TGTGCCAGTTTCACAGGGGGCGCATTGAACACTGAAGCTTTCTTT
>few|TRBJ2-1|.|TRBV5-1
CASSLAGTGGLAGNLRGYNEQFF
TGCGCCAGCAGCTTGGCCGGGACAGGGGGACTAGCGGGCAACCTTCGCGGGTACAATGAGCAGTTCTTC
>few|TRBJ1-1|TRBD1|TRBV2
CASTPTGGGTEAFF
TGTGCCAGCACCCCGACAGGGGGGGGCACTGAAGCTTTCTTT
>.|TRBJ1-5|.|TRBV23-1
CASSPGQPQHF
TGCGCCAGCAGTCCAGGCCAGCCCCAGCATTTT
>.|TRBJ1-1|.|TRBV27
CASSFQQGRGTEAFF
TGTGCCAGCAGTTTCCAGCAGGGGAGGGGCACTGAAGCTTTCTTT
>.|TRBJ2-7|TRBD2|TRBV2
CASDGLAGGEQYF
TGTGCCAGCGACGGGTTAGCGGGAGGCGAGCAGTACTTC
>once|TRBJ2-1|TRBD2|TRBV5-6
CASRDLAAYNEQFF
TGTGCCAGCAGGGATCTAGCGGCATACAATGAGCAGTTCTTC
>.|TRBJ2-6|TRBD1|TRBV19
CASSSRGTGGAGANVLTF
TGTGCCAGTAGTAGTAGGGGGACAGGGGGCGCTGGGGCCAACGTCCTGACTTTC
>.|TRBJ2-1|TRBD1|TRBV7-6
CASSTGTGGANEQFF
TGTGCCAGCAGCACCGGGACAGGGGGCGCGAATGAGCAGTTCTTC
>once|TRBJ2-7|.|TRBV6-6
CASTPSSYYEQYF
TGTGCCAGCACTCCGAGTAGTTACTACGAGCAGTACTTC
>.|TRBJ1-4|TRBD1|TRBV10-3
CAISEAPGQDEKLFF
TGTGCCATCAGTGAGGCCCCGGGACAGGATGAAAAACTGTTTTTT